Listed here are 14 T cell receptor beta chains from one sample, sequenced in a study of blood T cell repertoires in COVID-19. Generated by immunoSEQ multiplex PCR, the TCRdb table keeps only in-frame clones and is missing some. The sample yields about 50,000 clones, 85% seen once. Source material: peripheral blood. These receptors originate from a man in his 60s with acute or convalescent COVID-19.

Here the CDR3 reads CASSQFGTSGSGTGELFF. CDR3 sequence (DNA): TGTGCCAGCAGCCAATTTGGTACTAGCGGGAGTGGCACCGGGGAGCTGTTTTTT. The chain employs TRBV4-2 and TRBJ2-2, with 11 bases lining up with TRBD2. This CDR3 contains 18 residues. Germline loops: CDR1 LGHNA, CDR2 YNFKEQ. The J segment lost 4 bases and the V segment lost 2 bases, leaving 9 bases of the junction unmatched.

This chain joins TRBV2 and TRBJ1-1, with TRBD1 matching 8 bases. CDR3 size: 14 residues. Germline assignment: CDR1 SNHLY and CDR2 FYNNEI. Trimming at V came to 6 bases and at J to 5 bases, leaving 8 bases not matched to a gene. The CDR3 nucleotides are TGTGCCAGCAGGGGCAGGGGGCGGGGGACTGAAGCTTTCTTT. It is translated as CASRGRGRGTEAFF.

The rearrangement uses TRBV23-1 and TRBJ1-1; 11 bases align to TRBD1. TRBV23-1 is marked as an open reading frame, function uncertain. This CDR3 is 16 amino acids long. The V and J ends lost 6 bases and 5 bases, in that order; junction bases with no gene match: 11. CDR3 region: CASRLPGTGGKTEAFF. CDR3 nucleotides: TGCGCCAGCAGACTACCCGGGACAGGGGGAAAGACTGAAGCTTTCTTT.

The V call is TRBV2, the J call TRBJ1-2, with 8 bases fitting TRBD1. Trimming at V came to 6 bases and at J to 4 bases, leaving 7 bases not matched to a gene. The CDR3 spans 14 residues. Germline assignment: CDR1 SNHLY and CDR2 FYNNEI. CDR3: CASRPTGGVYGYTF. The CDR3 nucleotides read TGTGCCAGCAGGCCCACAGGGGGTGTCTATGGCTACACCTTC. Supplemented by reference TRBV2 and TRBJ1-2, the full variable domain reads EPEVTQTPSHQVTQMGQEVILRCVPISNHLYFYWYRQILGQKVEFLVSFYNNEISEKSEIFDDQFSVERPDGSNFTLKIRSTKLEDSAMYFCASRPTGGVYGYTFGSGTRLTVV.

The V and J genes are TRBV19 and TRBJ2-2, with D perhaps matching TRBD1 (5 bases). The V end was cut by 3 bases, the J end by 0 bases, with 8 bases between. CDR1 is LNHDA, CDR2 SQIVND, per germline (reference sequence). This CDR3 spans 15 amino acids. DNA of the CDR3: TGTGCCAGTAGTATTACCAGGGCGAACACCGGGGAGCTGTTTTTT. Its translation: CASSITRANTGELFF.

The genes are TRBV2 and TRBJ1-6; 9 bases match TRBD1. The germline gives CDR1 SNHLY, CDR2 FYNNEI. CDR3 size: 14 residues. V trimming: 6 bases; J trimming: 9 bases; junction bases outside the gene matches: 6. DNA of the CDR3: TGTGCCAGCAGGACCACAGGGGGCCGTTCACCCCTCCACTTT. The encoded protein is CASRTTGGRSPLHF.

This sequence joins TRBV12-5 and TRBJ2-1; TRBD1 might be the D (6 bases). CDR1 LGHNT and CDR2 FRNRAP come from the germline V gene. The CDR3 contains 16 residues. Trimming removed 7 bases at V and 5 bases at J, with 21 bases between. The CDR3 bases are TGTGCTAGTGACACCCGAATCACAGGGATTCACAATGAGCAGTTCTTC. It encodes CASDTRITGIHNEQFF.

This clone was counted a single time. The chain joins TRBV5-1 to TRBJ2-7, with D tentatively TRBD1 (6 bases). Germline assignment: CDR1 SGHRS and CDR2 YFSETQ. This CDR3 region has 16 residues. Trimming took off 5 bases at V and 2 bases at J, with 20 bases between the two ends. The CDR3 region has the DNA TGCGCCAGCAGGAGGACAGCCCACCAACCCACCTACGAGCAGTACTTC. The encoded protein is CASRRTAHQPTYEQYF.

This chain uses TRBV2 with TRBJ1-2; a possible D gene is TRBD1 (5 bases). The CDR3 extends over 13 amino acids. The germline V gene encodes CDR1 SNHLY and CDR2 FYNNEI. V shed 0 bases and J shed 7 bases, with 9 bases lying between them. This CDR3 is CASSEAAGGGYTF. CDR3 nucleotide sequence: TGTGCCAGCAGTGAAGCGGCGGGGGGTGGCTACACCTTC.

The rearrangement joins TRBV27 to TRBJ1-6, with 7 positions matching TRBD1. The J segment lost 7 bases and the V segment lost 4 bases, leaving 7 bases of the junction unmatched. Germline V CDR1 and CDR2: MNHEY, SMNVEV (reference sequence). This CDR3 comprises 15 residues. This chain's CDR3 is CASSYYGQENSPLHF. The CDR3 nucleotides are TGTGCCAGCAGTTACTACGGACAGGAGAATTCACCCCTCCACTTT.

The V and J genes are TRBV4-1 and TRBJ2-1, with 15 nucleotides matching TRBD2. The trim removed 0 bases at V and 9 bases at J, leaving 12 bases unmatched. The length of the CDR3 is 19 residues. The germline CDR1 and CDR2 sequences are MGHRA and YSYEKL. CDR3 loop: CASSQEGLAGGRGSFEQFF. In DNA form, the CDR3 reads TGCGCCAGCAGCCAAGAAGGACTAGCGGGAGGGAGGGGTTCGTTTGAGCAGTTCTTC.

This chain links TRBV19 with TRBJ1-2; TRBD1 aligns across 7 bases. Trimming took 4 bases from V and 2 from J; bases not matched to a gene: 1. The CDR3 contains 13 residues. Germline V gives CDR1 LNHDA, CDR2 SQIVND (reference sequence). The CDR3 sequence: CASSRGQNYGYTF. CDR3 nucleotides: TGTGCCAGTAGTAGGGGACAGAACTATGGCTACACCTTC.

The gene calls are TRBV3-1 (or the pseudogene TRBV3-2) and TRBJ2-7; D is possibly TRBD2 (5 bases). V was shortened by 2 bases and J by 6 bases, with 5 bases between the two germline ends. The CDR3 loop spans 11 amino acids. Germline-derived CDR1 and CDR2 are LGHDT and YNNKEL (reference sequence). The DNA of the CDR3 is TGTGCCAGCAGCCAACGGGGCGAGCAGTACTTC. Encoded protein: CASSQRGEQYF.

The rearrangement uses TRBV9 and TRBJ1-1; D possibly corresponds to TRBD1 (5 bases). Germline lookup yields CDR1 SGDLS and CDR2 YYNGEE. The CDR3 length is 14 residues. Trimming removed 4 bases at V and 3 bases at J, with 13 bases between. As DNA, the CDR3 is TGTGCCAGCAGCACCATGACAGTGGACACTGAAGCTTTCTTT. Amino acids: CASSTMTVDTEAFF.